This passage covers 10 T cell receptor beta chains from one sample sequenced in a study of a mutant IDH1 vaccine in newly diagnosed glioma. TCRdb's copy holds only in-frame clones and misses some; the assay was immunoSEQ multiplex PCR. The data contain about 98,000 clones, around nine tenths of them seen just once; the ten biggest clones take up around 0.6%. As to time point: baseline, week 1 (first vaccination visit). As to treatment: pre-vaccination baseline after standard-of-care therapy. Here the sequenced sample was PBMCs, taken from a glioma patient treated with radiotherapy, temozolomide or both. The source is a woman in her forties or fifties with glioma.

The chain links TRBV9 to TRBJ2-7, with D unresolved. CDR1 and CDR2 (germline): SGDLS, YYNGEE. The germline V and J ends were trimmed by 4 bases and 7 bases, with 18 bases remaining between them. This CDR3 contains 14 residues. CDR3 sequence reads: CASSPYDLLGEQYF. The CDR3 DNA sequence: TGTGCCAGCAGCCCATACGACTTATTGGGGGAGCAGTACTTC. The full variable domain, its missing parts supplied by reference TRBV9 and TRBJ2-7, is DSGVTQTPKHLITATGQRVTLRCSPRSGDLSVYWYQQSLDQGLQFLIQYYNGEERAKGNILERFSAQQFPDLHSELNLSSLELGDSALYFCASSPYDLLGEQYFGPGTRLTVT.

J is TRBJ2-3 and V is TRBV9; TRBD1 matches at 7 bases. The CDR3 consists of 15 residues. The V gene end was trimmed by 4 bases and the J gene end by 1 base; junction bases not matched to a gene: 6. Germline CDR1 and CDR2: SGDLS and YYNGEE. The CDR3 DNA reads TGTGCCAGCAGCATAGGGGGCACACGCACAGATACGCAGTATTTT. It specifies CASSIGGTRTDTQYF.

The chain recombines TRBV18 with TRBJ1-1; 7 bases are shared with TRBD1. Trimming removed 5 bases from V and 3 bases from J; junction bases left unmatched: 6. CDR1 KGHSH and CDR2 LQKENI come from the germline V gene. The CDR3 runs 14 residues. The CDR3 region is CASSAVQGDTEAFF. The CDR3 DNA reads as TGTGCCAGCTCAGCTGTCCAGGGGGACACTGAAGCTTTCTTT.

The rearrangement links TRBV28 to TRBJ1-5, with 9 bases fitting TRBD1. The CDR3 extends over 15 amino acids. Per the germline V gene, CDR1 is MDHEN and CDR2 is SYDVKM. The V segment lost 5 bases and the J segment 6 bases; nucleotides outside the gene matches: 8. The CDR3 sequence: CASSPPGTGIQPQHF. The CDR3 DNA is TGTGCCAGCAGTCCTCCCGGGACAGGGATTCAGCCCCAGCATTTT.

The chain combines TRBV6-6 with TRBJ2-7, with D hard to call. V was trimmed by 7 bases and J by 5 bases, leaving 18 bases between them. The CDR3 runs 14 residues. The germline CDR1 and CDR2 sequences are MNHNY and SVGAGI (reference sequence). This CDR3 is CASIPDIPYHEQYF. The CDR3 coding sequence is TGTGCCAGCATCCCCGACATTCCGTACCACGAGCAGTACTTC.

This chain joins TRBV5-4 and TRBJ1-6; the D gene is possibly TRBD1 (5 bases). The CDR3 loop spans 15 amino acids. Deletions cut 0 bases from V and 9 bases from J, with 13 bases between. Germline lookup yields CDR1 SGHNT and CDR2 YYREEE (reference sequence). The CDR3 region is CASSLAGYDSSPLHF. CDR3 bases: TGTGCCAGCAGCTTGGCAGGGTACGATAGTTCACCCCTCCACTTT.

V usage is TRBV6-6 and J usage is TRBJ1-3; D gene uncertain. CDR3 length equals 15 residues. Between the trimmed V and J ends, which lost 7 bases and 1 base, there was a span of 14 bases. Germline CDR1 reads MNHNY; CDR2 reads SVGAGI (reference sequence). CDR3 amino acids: CASTLGEESGNTIYF. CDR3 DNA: TGTGCCAGCACTCTCGGGGAAGAATCTGGAAACACCATATATTTT.

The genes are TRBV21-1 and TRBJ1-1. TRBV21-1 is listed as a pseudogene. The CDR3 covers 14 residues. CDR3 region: CASSNGGLGTEAFF. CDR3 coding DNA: TGTGCCAGCAGCAACGGGGGTTTAGGCACTGAAGCTTTCTTT.

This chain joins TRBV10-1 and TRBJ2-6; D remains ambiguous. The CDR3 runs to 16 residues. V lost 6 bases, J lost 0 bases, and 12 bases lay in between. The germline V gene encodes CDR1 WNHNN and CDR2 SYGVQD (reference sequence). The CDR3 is CASSPSRNSGANVLTF. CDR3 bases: TGCGCCAGCAGCCCTAGTCGTAACTCTGGGGCCAACGTCCTGACTTTC.

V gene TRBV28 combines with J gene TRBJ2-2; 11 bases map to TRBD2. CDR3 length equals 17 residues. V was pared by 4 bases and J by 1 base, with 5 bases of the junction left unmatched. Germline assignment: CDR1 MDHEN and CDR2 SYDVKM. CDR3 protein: CASSSPGTSGNTGELFF. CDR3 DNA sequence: TGTGCCAGCAGTTCCCCCGGGACTAGCGGGAACACCGGGGAGCTGTTTTTT.